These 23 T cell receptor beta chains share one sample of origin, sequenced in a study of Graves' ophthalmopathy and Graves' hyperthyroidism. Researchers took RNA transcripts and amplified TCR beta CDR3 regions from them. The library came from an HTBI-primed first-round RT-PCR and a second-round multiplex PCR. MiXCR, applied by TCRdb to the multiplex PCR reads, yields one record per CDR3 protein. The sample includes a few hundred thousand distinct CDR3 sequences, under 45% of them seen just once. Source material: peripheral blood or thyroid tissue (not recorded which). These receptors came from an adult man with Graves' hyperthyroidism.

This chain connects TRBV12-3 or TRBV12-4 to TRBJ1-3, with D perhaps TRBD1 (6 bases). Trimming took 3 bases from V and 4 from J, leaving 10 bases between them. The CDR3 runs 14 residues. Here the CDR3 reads CASSFTGLGNTIYF. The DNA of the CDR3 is TGTGCCAGCAGTTTTACAGGGTTAGGAAACACCATATATTTT.

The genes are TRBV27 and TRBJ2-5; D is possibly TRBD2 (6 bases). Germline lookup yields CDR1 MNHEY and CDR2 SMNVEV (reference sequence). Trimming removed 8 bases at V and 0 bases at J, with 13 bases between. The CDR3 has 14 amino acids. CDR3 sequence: CASSPEGYQETQYF. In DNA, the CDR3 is TGTGCCAGCTCCCCGGAGGGGTACCAAGAGACCCAGTACTTC.

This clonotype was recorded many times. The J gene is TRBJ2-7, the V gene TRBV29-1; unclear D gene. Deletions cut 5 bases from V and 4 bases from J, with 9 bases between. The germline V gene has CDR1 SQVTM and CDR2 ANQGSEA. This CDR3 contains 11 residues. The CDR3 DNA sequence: TGCAGCGTTCGACATATTTACGAGCAGTACTTC. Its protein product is CSVRHIYEQYF.

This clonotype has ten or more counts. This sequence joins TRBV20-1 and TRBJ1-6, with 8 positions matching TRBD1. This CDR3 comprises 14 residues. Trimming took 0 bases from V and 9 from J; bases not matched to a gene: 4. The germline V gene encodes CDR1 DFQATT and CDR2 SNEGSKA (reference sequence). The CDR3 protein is CSARDWTGSSPLHF. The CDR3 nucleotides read TGCAGTGCTAGAGATTGGACAGGGTCTTCACCCCTCCACTTT.

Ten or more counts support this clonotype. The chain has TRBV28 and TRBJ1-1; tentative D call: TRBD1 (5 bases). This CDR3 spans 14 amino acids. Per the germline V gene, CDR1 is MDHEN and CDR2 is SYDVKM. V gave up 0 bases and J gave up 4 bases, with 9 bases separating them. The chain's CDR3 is CASSLWGESTEAFF. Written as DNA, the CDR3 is TGTGCCAGCAGTTTATGGGGGGAAAGCACTGAAGCTTTCTTT.

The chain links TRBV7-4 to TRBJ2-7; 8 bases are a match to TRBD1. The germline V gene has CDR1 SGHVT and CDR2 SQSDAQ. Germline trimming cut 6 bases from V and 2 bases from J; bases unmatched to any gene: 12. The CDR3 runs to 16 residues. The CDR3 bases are TGTGCCAGCAGTCCCCTAATTTCGGACAGGGCCTACGAGCAGTACTTC. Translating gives CASSPLISDRAYEQYF.

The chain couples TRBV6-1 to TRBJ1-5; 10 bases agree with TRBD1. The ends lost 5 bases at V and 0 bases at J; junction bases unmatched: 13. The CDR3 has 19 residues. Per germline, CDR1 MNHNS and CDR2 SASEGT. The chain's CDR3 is CASSYPGQGVLLSNQPQHF. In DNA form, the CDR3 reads TGTGCCAGCAGTTACCCCGGACAGGGGGTTCTCCTTAGCAATCAGCCCCAGCATTTT.

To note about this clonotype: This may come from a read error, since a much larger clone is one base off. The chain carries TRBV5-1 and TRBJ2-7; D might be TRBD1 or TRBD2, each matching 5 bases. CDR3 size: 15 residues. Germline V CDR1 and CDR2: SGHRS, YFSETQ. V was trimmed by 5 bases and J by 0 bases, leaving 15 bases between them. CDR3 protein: CASRPTGAASYEQYF. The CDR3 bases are TGCGCCAGCAGGCCTACCGGGGCAGCCTCCTACGAGCAGTACTTC.

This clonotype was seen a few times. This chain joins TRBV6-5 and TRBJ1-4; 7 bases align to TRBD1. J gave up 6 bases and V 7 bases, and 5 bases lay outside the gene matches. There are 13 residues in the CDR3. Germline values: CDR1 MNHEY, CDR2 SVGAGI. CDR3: CASTQGGDEKLFF. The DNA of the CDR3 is TGTGCCAGCACTCAGGGGGGGGATGAAAAACTGTTTTTT.

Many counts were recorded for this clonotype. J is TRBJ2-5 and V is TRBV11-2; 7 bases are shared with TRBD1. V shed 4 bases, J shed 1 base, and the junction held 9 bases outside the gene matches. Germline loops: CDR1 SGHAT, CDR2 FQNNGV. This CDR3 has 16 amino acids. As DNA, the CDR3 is TGTGCCAGCAGCTCCCGGGACAGACCGTTCCAAGAGACCCAGTACTTC. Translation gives CASSSRDRPFQETQYF.

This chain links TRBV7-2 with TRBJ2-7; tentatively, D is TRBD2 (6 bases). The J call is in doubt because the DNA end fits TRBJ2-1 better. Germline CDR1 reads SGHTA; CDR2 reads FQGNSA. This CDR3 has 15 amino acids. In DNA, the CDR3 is TGTGCCAGCAGCCCATTATTAGCGGCCGGCAATGAGCAGTTCTTC. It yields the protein CASSPLLAAGNEQFF.

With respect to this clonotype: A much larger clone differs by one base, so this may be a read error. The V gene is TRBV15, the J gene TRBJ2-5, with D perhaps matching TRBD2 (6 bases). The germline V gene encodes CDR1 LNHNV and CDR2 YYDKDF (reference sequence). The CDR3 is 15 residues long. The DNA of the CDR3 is TGTGACACCAGCATGAGAGGCGGGACCCAAGAGACCCAGTACTTC. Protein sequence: CDTSMRGGTQETQYF.

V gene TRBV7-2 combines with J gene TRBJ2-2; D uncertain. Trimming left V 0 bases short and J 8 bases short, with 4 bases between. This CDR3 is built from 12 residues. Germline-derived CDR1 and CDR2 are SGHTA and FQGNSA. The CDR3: CASSLAFGELFF. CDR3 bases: TGTGCCAGCAGCTTAGCGTTTGGGGAGCTGTTTTTT.

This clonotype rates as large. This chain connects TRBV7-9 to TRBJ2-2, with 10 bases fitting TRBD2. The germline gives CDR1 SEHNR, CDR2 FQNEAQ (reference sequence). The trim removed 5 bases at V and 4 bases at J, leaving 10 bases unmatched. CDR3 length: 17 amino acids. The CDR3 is CASSLSTGTSVTGELFF. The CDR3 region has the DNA TGTGCCAGCAGCCTAAGCACCGGGACTAGCGTCACCGGGGAGCTGTTTTTT. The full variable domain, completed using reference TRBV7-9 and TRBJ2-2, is DTGVSQNPRHKITKRGQNVTFRCDPISEHNRLYWYRQTLGQGPEFLTYFQNEAQLEKSRLLSDRFSAERPKGSFSTLEIQRTEQGDSAMYLCASSLSTGTSVTGELFFGEGSRLTVL.

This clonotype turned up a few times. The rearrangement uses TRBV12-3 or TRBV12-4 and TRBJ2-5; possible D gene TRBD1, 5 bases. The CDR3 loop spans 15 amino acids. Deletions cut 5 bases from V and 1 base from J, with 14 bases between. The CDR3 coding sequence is TGTGCCAGCAGTGATTCATCAGGGCGCCAAGAGACCCAGTACTTC. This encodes CASSDSSGRQETQYF.

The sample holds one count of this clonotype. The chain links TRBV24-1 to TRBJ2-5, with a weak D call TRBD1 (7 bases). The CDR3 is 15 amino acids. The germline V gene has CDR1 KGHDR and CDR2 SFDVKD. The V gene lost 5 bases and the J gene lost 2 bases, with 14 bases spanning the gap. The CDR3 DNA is TGTGCCACCAGTGCGGAGGGGGCTCATCAAGAGACCCAGTACTTC. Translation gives CATSAEGAHQETQYF.

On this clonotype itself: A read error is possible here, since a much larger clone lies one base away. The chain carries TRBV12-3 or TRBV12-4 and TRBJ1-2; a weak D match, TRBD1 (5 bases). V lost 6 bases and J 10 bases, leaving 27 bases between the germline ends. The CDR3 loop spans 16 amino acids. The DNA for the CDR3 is TGTGCCAGCAGCTTACAACCGGGACTCCTATCACCCGACTACACCTTC. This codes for CASSLQPGLLSPDYTF.

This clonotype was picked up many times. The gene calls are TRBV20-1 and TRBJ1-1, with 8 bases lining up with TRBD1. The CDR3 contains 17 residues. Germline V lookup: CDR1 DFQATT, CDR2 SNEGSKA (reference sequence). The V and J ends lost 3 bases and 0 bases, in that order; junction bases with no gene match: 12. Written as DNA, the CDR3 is TGCAGTGCTAGGCAGACAGGGGCGCGGGGCATGAACACTGAAGCTTTCTTT. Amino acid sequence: CSARQTGARGMNTEAFF.

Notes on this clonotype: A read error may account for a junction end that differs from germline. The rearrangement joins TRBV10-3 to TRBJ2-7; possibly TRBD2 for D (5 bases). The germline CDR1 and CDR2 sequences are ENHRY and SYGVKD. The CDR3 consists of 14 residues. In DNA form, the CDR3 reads TGTGCCATCAGTGAGTCGAGAGGATCCGGGGAGCTGTACTTC. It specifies CAISESRGSGELYF.

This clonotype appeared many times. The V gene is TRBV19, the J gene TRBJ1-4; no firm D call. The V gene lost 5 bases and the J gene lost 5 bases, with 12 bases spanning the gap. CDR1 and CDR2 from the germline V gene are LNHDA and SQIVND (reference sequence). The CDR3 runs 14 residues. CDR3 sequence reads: CASSHRRGNEKLFF. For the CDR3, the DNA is TGTGCCAGTAGTCACCGACGCGGGAATGAAAAACTGTTTTTT.

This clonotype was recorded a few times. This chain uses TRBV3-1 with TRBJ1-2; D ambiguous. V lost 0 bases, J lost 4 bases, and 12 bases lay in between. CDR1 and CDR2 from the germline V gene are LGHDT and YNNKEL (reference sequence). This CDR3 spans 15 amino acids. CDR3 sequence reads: CASSQDSGKIYGYTF. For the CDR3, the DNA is TGTGCCAGCAGCCAAGATTCGGGAAAGATCTATGGCTACACCTTC.

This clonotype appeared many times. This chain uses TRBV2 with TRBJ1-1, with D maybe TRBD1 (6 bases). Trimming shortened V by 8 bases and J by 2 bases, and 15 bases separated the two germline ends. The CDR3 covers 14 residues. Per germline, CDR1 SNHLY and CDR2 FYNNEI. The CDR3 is CASDQGQTNTEAFF. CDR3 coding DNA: TGTGCCAGCGATCAAGGACAGACTAACACTGAAGCTTTCTTT.

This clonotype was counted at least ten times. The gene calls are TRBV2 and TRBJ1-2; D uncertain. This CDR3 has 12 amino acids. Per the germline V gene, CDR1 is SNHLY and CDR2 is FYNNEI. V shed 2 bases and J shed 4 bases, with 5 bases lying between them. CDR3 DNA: TGTGCCAGCAGTGAAAGGACCTATGGCTACACCTTC. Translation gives CASSERTYGYTF.